Below, one T cell receptor beta chain is given with its context. This sample was included in a study of blood T cell repertoires in COVID-19. Profiled with immunoSEQ multiplex PCR; TCRdb holds only in-frame clones, not every one. The sample contains some 130,000 clones, approximately 81% of which appear only once. Specimen: PBMCs or T cells enriched from blood (not recorded which). This receptor was obtained from a man in his forties or fifties with acute COVID-19.

The CDR3 nucleotides read TGTGCCAGCAGCCCTAGTAGCGGGGGTGGCTACGAGCAGTACTTC. Protein sequence: CASSPSSGGGYEQYF. The chain uses TRBV7-2 and TRBJ2-7, with TRBD2 identical over 9 bases. This CDR3 spans 15 amino acids. V lost 5 bases, J lost 3 bases, and 8 bases stayed unmatched. The germline V gene encodes CDR1 SGHTA and CDR2 FQGNSA.